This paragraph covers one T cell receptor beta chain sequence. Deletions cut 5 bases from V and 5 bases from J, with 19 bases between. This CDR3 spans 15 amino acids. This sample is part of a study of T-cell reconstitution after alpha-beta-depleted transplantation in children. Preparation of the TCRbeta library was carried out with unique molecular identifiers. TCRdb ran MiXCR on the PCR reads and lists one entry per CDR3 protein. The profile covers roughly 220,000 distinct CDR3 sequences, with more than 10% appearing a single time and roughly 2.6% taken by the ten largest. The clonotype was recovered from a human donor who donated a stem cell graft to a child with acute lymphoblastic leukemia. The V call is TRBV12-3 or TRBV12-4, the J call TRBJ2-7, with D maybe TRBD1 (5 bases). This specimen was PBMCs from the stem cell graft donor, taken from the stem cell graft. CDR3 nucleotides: TGTGCCAGCAGTGCCCTAGGGGCGGCGAAGGACGAGCAGTACTTC. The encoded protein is CASSALGAAKDEQYF.